The 23 T cell receptor beta chains below were found in one sample sequenced in a study of T cells in localized non-small cell lung cancer. Method: immunoSEQ multiplex PCR; TCRdb's copy keeps in-frame clones and lacks some. Of tens of thousands of clones listed, around 90% are singletons. The sample consisted of peripheral blood, taken before any cancer treatment. The receptors originated from a woman aged 35-75 years with stage I squamous cell lung carcinoma.

This sequence joins TRBV6-5 and TRBJ2-1; tentatively, D is TRBD1 or TRBD2 (6 bases each). V lost 0 bases, J lost 2 bases, and 11 bases lay in between. Germline CDR1 reads MNHEY; CDR2 reads SVGAGI. The CDR3 contains 16 residues. CDR3 sequence (DNA): TGTGCCAGCAGTTACTCGTCAGGGGAGGCCTACAATGAGCAGTTCTTC. The encoded protein is CASSYSSGEAYNEQFF.

The chain is built from TRBV10-3 and TRBJ2-3; D may be TRBD1 or TRBD2 (5 bases each). The CDR3 has 15 amino acids. The V gene's germline CDR1 is ENHRY and CDR2 SYGVKD. The V end was cut by 0 bases, the J end by 4 bases, with 11 bases between. CDR3 bases: TGTGCCATCAGTGAGTCGGGGGTCTCATCAGATACGCAGTATTTT. It codes for CAISESGVSSDTQYF.

CDR3 in amino acids: CASSLISGRTSGYGYTF. CDR3 DNA: TGCGCCAGCAGCTTGATCTCGGGACGGACCTCTGGGTATGGCTACACCTTC. The chain joins TRBV5-1 to TRBJ1-2, with TRBD1 as a possible D gene (5 bases). Germline values: CDR1 SGHRS, CDR2 YFSETQ. There are 17 residues in the CDR3. V lost 1 base, J lost 5 bases, and 21 bases lay in between.

The genes are TRBV13 and TRBJ2-5; weak D call: TRBD2 (5 bases). Germline V gene sequence: CDR1 PRHDT, CDR2 FYEKMQ (reference sequence). CDR3 size: 13 residues. Trimming shortened V by 5 bases and J by 5 bases, and 12 bases separated the two germline ends. The CDR3 nucleotides are TGTGCCAGCAGCCCTGGACCGGGGGAGACCCAGTACTTC. Translation: CASSPGPGETQYF. The full variable domain, completed using reference TRBV13 and TRBJ2-5, is AAGVIQSPRHLIKEKRETATLKCYPIPRHDTVYWYQQGPGQDPQFLISFYEKMQSDKGSIPDRFSAQQFSDYHSELNMSSLELGDSALYFCASSPGPGETQYFGPGTRLLVL.

The rearrangement uses TRBV29-1 and TRBJ2-5; perhaps TRBD2 as D (7 bases). The V end lost 8 bases, the J end lost 2 bases, and 18 bases lay between the germline ends. CDR1 and CDR2 from the germline V gene are SQVTM and ANQGSEA. This CDR3 region has 14 residues. In DNA form, the CDR3 reads TGCAGCCTAAGCGAGGGGGGGGTACAAGAGACCCAGTACTTC. Protein product: CSLSEGGVQETQYF.

The chain joins TRBV2 to TRBJ2-3; D might be TRBD1 (8 bases). This CDR3 has 14 residues. Trimming took off 4 bases at V and 5 bases at J, with 13 bases between the two ends. The V gene's germline CDR1 is SNHLY and CDR2 FYNNEI. The CDR3 here is CASSGQGRGDTQYF. CDR3 DNA: TGTGCCAGCAGTGGACAGGGGAGGGGAGATACGCAGTATTTT.

V gene TRBV4-1 combines with J gene TRBJ1-2; D unclear. CDR1 MGHRA and CDR2 YSYEKL come from the germline V gene. CDR3 size: 16 residues. Trimming removed 1 base from V and 2 bases from J, with 14 bases in between. CDR3 sequence reads: CASSQGPRPDNYGYTF. CDR3 DNA: TGCGCCAGCAGCCAAGGTCCAAGGCCCGACAACTATGGCTACACCTTC.

This rearrangement joins TRBV5-6 to TRBJ2-7; a weak D match, TRBD2 (5 bases). The CDR3 loop spans 16 amino acids. Per the germline V gene, CDR1 is SGHDT and CDR2 is YYEEEE. V lost 0 bases, J lost 2 bases, and 15 bases lay in between. The CDR3 sequence is CASSLGVDGNPYEQYF. The DNA for the CDR3 is TGTGCCAGCAGCTTGGGGGTGGACGGGAATCCCTACGAGCAGTACTTC.

This chain's CDR3 is CASSLALGAPTNEKLFF. Written as DNA, the CDR3 is TGTGCCAGCAGCTTAGCCCTGGGGGCGCCGACTAATGAAAAACTGTTTTTT. This sequence joins TRBV7-9 and TRBJ1-4, with TRBD1 as a possible D gene (6 bases). In germline, CDR1 is SEHNR, CDR2 FQNEAQ (reference sequence). V lost 0 bases, J lost 2 bases, and 13 bases lay in between. CDR3 length: 17 amino acids. Full variable domain (outside the CDR3, taken from reference TRBV7-9 and TRBJ1-4): DTGVSQNPRHKITKRGQNVTFRCDPISEHNRLYWYRQTLGQGPEFLTYFQNEAQLEKSRLLSDRFSAERPKGSFSTLEIQRTEQGDSAMYLCASSLALGAPTNEKLFFGSGTQLSVL.

This rearrangement joins TRBV11-3 to TRBJ2-1; perhaps D is TRBD1 or TRBD2 (6 bases each). The V end lost 3 bases, the J end lost 4 bases, and 10 bases lay between the germline ends. The CDR3 spans 14 residues. The germline V gene encodes CDR1 SGHNT and CDR2 YENEEA. In DNA form, the CDR3 reads TGTGCCAGCAGCTTGCAAGGGGGGTACAATGAGCAGTTCTTC. Protein product: CASSLQGGYNEQFF.

This chain links TRBV5-4 with TRBJ1-2; possibly TRBD1 for D (6 bases). Trimming left V 1 base short and J 4 bases short, with 11 bases between. There are 14 residues in the CDR3. Germline CDR1 and CDR2: SGHNT and YYREEE (reference sequence). The CDR3: CASSLRGASYGYTF. CDR3 DNA: TGTGCCAGCAGCTTGAGGGGGGCCAGCTATGGCTACACCTTC.

The chain carries TRBV7-6 and TRBJ1-1; D uncertain. The ends were cut back, 1 base at V and 0 bases at J, with 9 bases in the middle. Germline values: CDR1 SGHVS, CDR2 FNYEAQ. The CDR3 contains 15 residues. DNA of the CDR3: TGTGCCAGCAGCTTAGAAGCAGGAATGAACACTGAAGCTTTCTTT. Translation: CASSLEAGMNTEAFF.

The rearrangement uses TRBV19 and TRBJ1-4, with TRBD1 as a possible D gene (5 bases). CDR1 LNHDA and CDR2 SQIVND come from the germline V gene (reference sequence). Trimming took 3 bases from V and 5 from J, leaving 13 bases between them. The CDR3 runs to 15 residues. Here the CDR3 reads CASSISGGTNEKLFF. DNA of the CDR3: TGTGCCAGTAGTATCTCCGGGGGTACCAATGAAAAACTGTTTTTT.

V gene TRBV9 combines with J gene TRBJ2-7, with D perhaps TRBD1 or TRBD2 (5 bases each). This CDR3 region has 12 residues. Germline CDR1 and CDR2: SGDLS and YYNGEE. Deletions cut 3 bases from V and 6 bases from J, with 10 bases between. The CDR3 protein is CASSGQGREQYF. The CDR3 DNA follows: TGTGCCAGCAGCGGCCAGGGACGCGAGCAGTACTTC.

The V and J genes are TRBV27 and TRBJ2-5; D is undetermined. This CDR3 region has 17 residues. The V end lost 0 bases, the J end lost 0 bases, and 14 bases lay between the germline ends. CDR1 is MNHEY, CDR2 SMNVEV, per germline (reference sequence). The CDR3 loop reads CASSLSPLQSHQETQYF. The CDR3 DNA reads as TGTGCCAGCAGTTTATCGCCCCTCCAGAGTCACCAAGAGACCCAGTACTTC.

This sequence joins TRBV2 and TRBJ1-3, with 10 bases lining up with TRBD1. The CDR3 is 17 residues long. Trimming removed 5 bases from V and 3 bases from J; junction bases left unmatched: 10. Per the germline V gene, CDR1 is SNHLY and CDR2 is FYNNEI. CDR3 bases: TGTGCCAGCAGTCCCCTTCTCCGGGACAGGGGTGGAAACACCATATATTTT. Its protein is CASSPLLRDRGGNTIYF.

About this clone: The junction differs from germline at one of its ends, possibly a read error. This CDR3 is also generated by other DNA sequences in the sample. The chain employs TRBV29-1 and TRBJ1-2; 11 nucleotides align to TRBD1. The CDR3 sequence is 13 residues long. Germline values: CDR1 SQVTM, CDR2 ANQGSEA. The CDR3 protein is CSVADRGHYGYTF. The CDR3 DNA follows: TGCAGCGTTGCGGACAGGGGGCATTATGGCTACACCTTT.

The chain carries TRBV7-9 and TRBJ1-4; D not certain. Trimming stripped 1 base from V and 5 bases from J, with 11 bases between. The germline gives CDR1 SEHNR, CDR2 FQNEAQ (reference sequence). The CDR3 spans 15 residues. CDR3 loop: CASSLDVLFNEKLFF. The CDR3 DNA sequence: TGTGCCAGCAGCTTAGATGTACTCTTCAATGAAAAACTGTTTTTT.

This clone was recorded once. Other DNA variants within this sample encode the same CDR3. The V gene is TRBV30, the J gene TRBJ1-5, with D unclear. V lost 0 bases to trimming and J lost 4 bases, with 7 bases between them. This CDR3 is built from 13 residues. Germline lookup yields CDR1 GTSNPN and CDR2 SVGIG (reference sequence). Here the CDR3 reads CAWSVQGNQPQHF. DNA of the CDR3: TGTGCCTGGAGTGTACAAGGAAATCAGCCCCAGCATTTT.

The chain uses TRBV19 and TRBJ2-6; D gene ambiguous. V was clipped by 5 bases and J by 5 bases, with 22 bases between them. This CDR3 region has 18 residues. Germline V gene sequence: CDR1 LNHDA, CDR2 SQIVND (reference sequence). The CDR3 nucleotides read TGTGCCAGTAGTTGTGCATTGACATCACAAAGTCGGGCCAACGTCCTGACTTTC. It encodes CASSCALTSQSRANVLTF.

The chain employs TRBV19 and TRBJ2-7; TRBD1 agrees at 7 bases. Germline assignment: CDR1 LNHDA and CDR2 SQIVND (reference sequence). Trimming cost V 5 bases and J 4 bases; bases outside gene matches: 5. This CDR3 region has 13 residues. CDR3 protein: CASSPSDRYEQYF. In nucleotides, the CDR3 is TGTGCCAGTAGTCCGTCGGACAGGTACGAGCAGTACTTC.

The chain combines TRBV11-1 with TRBJ2-1; D possibly corresponds to TRBD2 (5 bases). CDR3 length equals 15 residues. The V gene's germline CDR1 is SGHAT and CDR2 FQDESV (reference sequence). Trimming took 2 bases from V and 5 from J, leaving 13 bases between them. CDR3 coding DNA: TGTGCCAGCAGCTTACGGCGGGTTCCCGACAATGAGCAGTTCTTC. This codes for CASSLRRVPDNEQFF.

This clone was counted a few times. The chain couples TRBV5-5 to TRBJ2-5; a possible D gene is TRBD1 (6 bases). The V gene's germline CDR1 is SGHKS and CDR2 YYEKEE (reference sequence). The CDR3 is 14 residues long. The V and J ends lost 4 bases and 9 bases respectively, with 19 bases between them. The CDR3: CASSASQGAKAQYF. The CDR3 nucleotides read TGTGCCAGCAGCGCCTCACAGGGAGCGAAGGCCCAGTACTTC.